This TCR beta chain was identified in a study of cytomegalovirus exposure and HLA in healthy donors. Findings and limits, study-wide: According to an earlier analysis, most TCR beta V segments yielded productive rearrangements about 87% or about 30% of the time.

The PCR contained 60 Vbeta and 13 Jbeta primers. TCRdb's copy holds only in-frame clones and misses some; the assay was immunoSEQ multiplex PCR. Of 55,000 to 70,000 clones in the sample, roughly 74% were seen once. As for this clone: The antigen is not known.

Between the trimmed V and J ends, which lost 4 bases and 4 bases, there was a span of 11 bases. The CDR3 loop spans 13 amino acids. The germline V gene encodes CDR1 SGHNT and CDR2 YYREEE (reference sequence). When sampled, the donors appeared nominally healthy, though they likely had unrecorded immune exposures. This sequence was found in a woman aged 60 to 75 in good health and CMV-seropositive. Material for sequencing was PBMCs. The gene calls are TRBV5-4 and TRBJ1-1; possibly TRBD1 for D (5 bases). The CDR3 DNA follows: TGTGCCAGCAGCAAAGACAGAGGCACTGAAGCTTTCTTT. It encodes CASSKDRGTEAFF. Using reference TRBV5-4 and TRBJ1-1 for the parts outside the CDR3, the full variable domain is ETGVTQSPTHLIKTRGQQVTLRCSSQSGHNTVSWYQQALGQGPQFIFQYYREEENGRGNFPPRFSGLQFPNYSSELNVNALELDDSALYLCASSKDRGTEAFFGQGTRLTVV.